The sequence of this T cell receptor (beta chain) was determined in a study of T cell changes during pregnancy in multiple sclerosis. This table comes from immunoSEQ multiplex PCR, and its TCRdb copy is limited to in-frame clones, with some not included. The data show over 50,000 clones, approximately 90% seen once. Germline V gene sequence: CDR1 KGHSY, CDR2 FQNENV. CDR3 size: 17 residues. V lost 3 bases and J lost 1; bases outside the gene matches: 5. The chain employs TRBV16 and TRBJ2-3; 12 bases fit TRBD1. The sequence derives from a female donor in good health, enrolled as a control in a pregnancy study. Sequencing was performed on peripheral blood, taken in the first trimester of pregnancy. The CDR3 loop is CASSQPGQGAGTDTQYF. CDR3 sequence (DNA): TGTGCCAGCAGCCAGCCGGGACAGGGGGCTGGCACAGATACGCAGTATTTT. Complete variable domain (other parts from reference TRBV16 and TRBJ2-3): GEEVAQTPKHLVRGEGQKAKLYCAPIKGHSYVFWYQQVLKNEFKFLISFQNENVFDETGMPKERFSAKCLPNSPCSLEIQATKLEDSAVYFCASSQPGQGAGTDTQYFGPGTRLTVL.